These 2 T cell receptor beta chains share one sample of origin, sequenced in a study of shared clonotypes between healthy human individuals (dated by TCRdb to the early 2020s). Library preparation employed the immunoSEQ multiplex PCR assay. TCRdb stores this immuneACCESS table with in-frame sequences only. Part of the clones is absent; in the studies checked, under half of the shortfall reflects unresolved V genes, and no reason is known for the rest. The sample table contains about 980,000 clones; only one count was recorded for about three quarters of them. Roughly 1.5% of the sample lies in the top ten. Sequencing was done on a sample of memory CD4+ T cells sorted from blood. The intended sense of this specimen's cell subset or site label: CD45RA-negative fraction. These receptors all stem from a man aged 18 to 29 in good health.

As concerns this clone: Other DNA sequences within the sample encode an identical CDR3. The rearrangement uses TRBV7-2 and TRBJ2-7; D remains ambiguous. V dropped 1 base and J dropped 2 bases, with 6 bases sitting between them. The CDR3 spans 13 residues. CDR1 and CDR2 from the germline V gene are SGHTA and FQGNSA. CDR3 region: CASSLGAPYEQYF. In DNA, the CDR3 is TGTGCCAGCAGCTTAGGAGCCCCCTACGAGCAGTACTTC.

In DNA, the CDR3 is TGTGCCAGCAGCGTAACGGGACAGTTCAATCAGCCCCAGCATTTT. Protein: CASSVTGQFNQPQHF. The chain joins TRBV9 to TRBJ1-5; the match to TRBD1 covers 7 bases. V gave up 1 base and J gave up 3 bases; unmatched junction bases: 4. Germline V lookup: CDR1 SGDLS, CDR2 YYNGEE. CDR3 length equals 15 residues.